The TCR beta chain described here comes from a study of cytomegalovirus exposure and HLA in healthy donors. General observations from the study: In an earlier analysis, most TCR beta V segments were productive about 87% or about 30% of the time. The authors listed 150 to 200 TCR beta chains as cytomegalovirus-associated. Most TCR sequences showed up rarely, but some public TCRs showed up in many donors. For TCR beta chains, V- and J-gene trimming was later linked to a missense DCLRE1C variant.

The PCR made use of 60 Vbeta and 13 Jbeta primers. Measured with immunoSEQ multiplex PCR; TCRdb has only the in-frame clones, and not every one. Of roughly 150,000 clones listed, 84% are singletons. This CDR3 is built from 16 residues. Germline CDR1 is SGHVS and CDR2 is FQNEAQ. V was pared by 8 bases and J by 3 bases, with 9 bases of the junction left unmatched. Worth noting for this clone: What it binds is unknown.

This rearrangement joins TRBV7-8 to TRBJ2-3, with 12 bases that match TRBD2. This TCR derives from a man aged 25 to 45 in good health and CMV-seronegative. Sequencing was performed on PBMCs. DNA of the CDR3: TGTGCCAGCTCGCTAGCGGGGGGGCGTTGGACAGATACGCAGTATTTT. Translating gives CASSLAGGRWTDTQYF.